These T cell receptor beta chains were read from a single sample in a study of control samples from healthy donors and cancer patients. Some clones are missing from TCRdb's copy, which holds only in-frame ones; the method was immunoSEQ multiplex PCR. The table records approximately 99,000 clones, about 80% of them present only once. The sequenced sample was blood. The receptors were gathered from a man aged 18 to 30 in good health. The CDR3 runs from the conserved cysteine through the conserved F or W. The order of the fields is V gene, D gene, clone size, J gene, CDR3 protein, CDR3 DNA. The D gene is left open where the match is weak. Clone sizes are given selectively: once, few, many, or a class where the clone is expanded.

>TRBV7-8|-|few|TRBJ1-4
CASSLAEGGNEKLFF
TGTGCCAGCAGCTTAGCGGAGGGGGGGAATGAAAAACTGTTTTTT
>TRBV28|TRBD1|-|TRBJ2-5
CASRSPRGLKETQYF
TGTGCCAGCAGATCTCCCAGGGGGCTCAAGGAGACCCAGTACTTC
>TRBV28|-|-|TRBJ2-2
CASSPNTFTGELFF
TGTGCCAGCAGTCCTAACACCTTCACCGGGGAGCTGTTTTTT
>TRBV5-5|-|few|TRBJ2-7
CASSQAGAYEQYF
TGTGCCAGCAGTCAGGCAGGGGCCTACGAGCAGTACTTC
>TRBV5-4|TRBD1|-|TRBJ2-7
CASRSGTGHYEQYF
TGTGCCAGCAGGTCCGGGACAGGGCACTACGAGCAGTACTTC
>TRBV15|-|-|TRBJ2-2
CATSLDRRSNTGELFF
TGTGCCACCAGCTTGGACAGAAGATCGAACACCGGGGAGCTGTTTTTT
>TRBV6-4|-|-|TRBJ1-1
CASSESTGFGGTEAFF
TGTGCCAGCAGTGAAAGTACAGGGTTCGGGGGCACTGAAGCTTTCTTT
>TRBV7-2|TRBD2|-|TRBJ2-5
CASSLAVAGTRTQYF
TGTGCCAGCAGCTTAGCCGTAGCGGGGACGAGGACCCAGTACTTC
>TRBV5-4|TRBD2|-|TRBJ2-4
CASSLEAGGQNIQYF
TGTGCCAGCAGCTTGGAGGCGGGGGGCCAAAACATTCAGTACTTC
>TRBV3-1/TRBV3-2|-|-|TRBJ2-5
CASSYRRGQETQYF
TGTGCCAGCAGCTATCGACGGGGTCAAGAGACCCAGTACTTC
>TRBV30|-|-|TRBJ2-7
CAWSVTYEQYF
TGTGCCTGGAGTGTTACTTACGAGCAGTACTTC
>TRBV2|-|-|TRBJ1-2
CASSPTPTLRYGYTF
TGTGCCAGCAGCCCTACTCCGACCTTGAGATATGGCTACACCTTC
>TRBV29-1|-|-|TRBJ1-1
CSVGHTEAFF
TGCAGCGTCGGACACACTGAAGCTTTCTTT
>TRBV5-1|-|-|TRBJ2-2
CASSQLQDSTGELFF
TGCGCCAGCAGCCAGTTACAGGATTCGACCGGGGAGCTGTTTTTT
>TRBV5-8|TRBD1|-|TRBJ1-5
CASSPGTGGYQPQHF
TGTGCCAGCAGCCCCGGGACAGGGGGCTATCAGCCCCAGCATTTT
>TRBV6-5|-|-|TRBJ1-1
CASAPEGGRFTEAFF
TGTGCCAGCGCTCCCGAGGGGGGGAGATTCACTGAAGCTTTCTTT
>TRBV30|-|many|TRBJ1-6
CAWSRLRDFYNSPLHF
TGTGCCTGGAGTAGACTCAGGGATTTCTATAATTCACCCCTCCACTTT
>TRBV19|TRBD1|-|TRBJ1-5
CASSLEDRGNQPQHF
TGTGCCAGTAGTCTAGAGGACAGGGGGAATCAGCCCCAGCATTTT
>TRBV19|TRBD1|-|TRBJ1-5
CASSGDRGNSNQPQHF
TGTGCCAGTAGTGGGGACAGGGGGAATAGCAATCAGCCCCAGCATTTT